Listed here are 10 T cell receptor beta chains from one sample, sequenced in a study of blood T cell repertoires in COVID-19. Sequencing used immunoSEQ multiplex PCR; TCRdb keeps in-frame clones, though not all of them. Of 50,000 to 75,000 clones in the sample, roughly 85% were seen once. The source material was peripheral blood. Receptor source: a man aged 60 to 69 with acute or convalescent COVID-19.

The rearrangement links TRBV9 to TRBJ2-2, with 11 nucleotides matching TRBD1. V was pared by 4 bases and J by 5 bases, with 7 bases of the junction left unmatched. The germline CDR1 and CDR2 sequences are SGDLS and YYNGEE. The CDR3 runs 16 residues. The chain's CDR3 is CASSPPGQGGTGELFF. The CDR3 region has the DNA TGTGCCAGCAGCCCGCCGGGACAGGGGGGGACCGGGGAGCTGTTTTTT.

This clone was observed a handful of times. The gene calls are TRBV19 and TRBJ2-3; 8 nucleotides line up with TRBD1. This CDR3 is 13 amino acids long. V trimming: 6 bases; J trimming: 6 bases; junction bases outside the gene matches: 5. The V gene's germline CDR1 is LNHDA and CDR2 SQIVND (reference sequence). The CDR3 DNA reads TGTGCCAGTAGAGGGACAGGCCGGGATACGCAGTATTTT. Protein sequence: CASRGTGRDTQYF.

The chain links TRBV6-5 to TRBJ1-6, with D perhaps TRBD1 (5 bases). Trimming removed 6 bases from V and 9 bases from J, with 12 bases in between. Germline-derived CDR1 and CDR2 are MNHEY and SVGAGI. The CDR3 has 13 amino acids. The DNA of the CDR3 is TGTGCCAGCAGAGTTCGCGGGGGTTCACCCCTCCACTTT. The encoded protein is CASRVRGGSPLHF.

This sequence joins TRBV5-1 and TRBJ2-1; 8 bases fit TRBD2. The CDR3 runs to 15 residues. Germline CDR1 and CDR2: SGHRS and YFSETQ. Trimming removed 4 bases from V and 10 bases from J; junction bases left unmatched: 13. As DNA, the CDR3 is TGCGCCAGCAGCCTAGCGGGCAGGGCAGAGAACGAGCAGTTCTTC. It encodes CASSLAGRAENEQFF.

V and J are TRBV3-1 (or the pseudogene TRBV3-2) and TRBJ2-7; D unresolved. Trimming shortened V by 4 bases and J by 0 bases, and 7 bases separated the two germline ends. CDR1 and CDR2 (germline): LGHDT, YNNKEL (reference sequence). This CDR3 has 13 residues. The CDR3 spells CASSPYNSYEQYF. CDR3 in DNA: TGTGCCAGCAGCCCCTATAACTCCTACGAGCAGTACTTC.

Written as DNA, the CDR3 is TGTGCCAGCAGTGATGGGCCCCGAGAGACCCAGTACTTC. Amino acid sequence: CASSDGPRETQYF. The chain is built from TRBV2 and TRBJ2-5; D not resolved. The germline V and J ends were trimmed by 3 bases and 4 bases, with 9 bases remaining between them. The CDR3 extends over 13 amino acids. Germline V CDR1 and CDR2: SNHLY, FYNNEI.

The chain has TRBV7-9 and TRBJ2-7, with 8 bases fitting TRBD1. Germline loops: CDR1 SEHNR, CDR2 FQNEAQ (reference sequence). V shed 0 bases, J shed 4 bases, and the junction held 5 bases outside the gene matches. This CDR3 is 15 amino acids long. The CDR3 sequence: CASSLAGDRKYEQYF. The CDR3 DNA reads TGTGCCAGCAGCTTAGCGGGGGACAGGAAATACGAGCAGTACTTC.

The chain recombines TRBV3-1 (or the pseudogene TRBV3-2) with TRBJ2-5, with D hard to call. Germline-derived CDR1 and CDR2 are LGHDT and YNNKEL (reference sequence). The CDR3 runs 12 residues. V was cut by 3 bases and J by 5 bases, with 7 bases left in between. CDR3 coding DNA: TGTGCCAGCAGCCACAGGTGGGAGACCCAGTACTTC. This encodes CASSHRWETQYF.

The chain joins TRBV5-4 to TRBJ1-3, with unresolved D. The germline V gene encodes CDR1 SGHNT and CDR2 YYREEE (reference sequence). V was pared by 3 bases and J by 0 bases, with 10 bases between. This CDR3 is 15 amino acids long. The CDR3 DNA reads TGTGCCAGCAGCTCTGACATCTACTCTGGAAACACCATATATTTT. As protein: CASSSDIYSGNTIYF.

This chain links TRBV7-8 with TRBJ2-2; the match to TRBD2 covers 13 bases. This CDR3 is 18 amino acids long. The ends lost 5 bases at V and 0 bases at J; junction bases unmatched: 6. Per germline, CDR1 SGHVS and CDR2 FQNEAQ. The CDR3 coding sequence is TGTGCCAGCAGCCGACTAGCGGGAGGAATCGCGAACACCGGGGAGCTGTTTTTT. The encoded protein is CASSRLAGGIANTGELFF. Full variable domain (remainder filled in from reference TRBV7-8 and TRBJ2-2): GAGVSQSPRYKVAKRGQDVALRCDPISGHVSLFWYQQALGQGPEFLTYFQNEAQLDKSGLPSDRFFAERPEGSVSTLKIQRTQQEDSAVYLCASSRLAGGIANTGELFFGEGSRLTVL.